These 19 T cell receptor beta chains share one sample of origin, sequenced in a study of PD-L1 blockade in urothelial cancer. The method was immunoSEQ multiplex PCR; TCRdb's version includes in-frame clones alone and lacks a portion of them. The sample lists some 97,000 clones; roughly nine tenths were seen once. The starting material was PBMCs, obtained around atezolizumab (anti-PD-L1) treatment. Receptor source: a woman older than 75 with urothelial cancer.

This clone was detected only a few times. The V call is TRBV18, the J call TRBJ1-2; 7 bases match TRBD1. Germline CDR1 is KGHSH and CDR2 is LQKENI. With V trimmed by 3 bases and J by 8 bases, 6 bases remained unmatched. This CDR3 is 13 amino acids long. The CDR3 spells CASSPSTGDGYTF. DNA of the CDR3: TGTGCCAGCTCACCCTCAACAGGGGACGGCTACACCTTC. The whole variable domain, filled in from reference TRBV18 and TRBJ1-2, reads NAGVMQNPRHLVRRRGQEARLRCSPMKGHSHVYWYRQLPEEGLKFMVYLQKENIIDESGMPKERFSAEFPKEGPSILRIQQVVRGDSAAYFCASSPSTGDGYTFGSGTRLTVV.

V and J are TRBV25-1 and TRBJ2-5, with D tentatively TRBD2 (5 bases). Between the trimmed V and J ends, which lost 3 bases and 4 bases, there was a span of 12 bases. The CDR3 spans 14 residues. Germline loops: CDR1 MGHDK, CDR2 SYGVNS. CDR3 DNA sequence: TGTGCCAGCAGTGACCTCCGGGGTACAGAGACCCAGTACTTC. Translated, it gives CASSDLRGTETQYF.

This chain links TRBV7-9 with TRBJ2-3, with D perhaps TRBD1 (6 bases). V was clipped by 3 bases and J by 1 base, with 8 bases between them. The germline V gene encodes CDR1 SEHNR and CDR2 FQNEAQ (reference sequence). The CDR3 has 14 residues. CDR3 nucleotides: TGTGCCAGCAGCTTGGACAGCCGCACAGATACGCAGTATTTT. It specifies CASSLDSRTDTQYF.

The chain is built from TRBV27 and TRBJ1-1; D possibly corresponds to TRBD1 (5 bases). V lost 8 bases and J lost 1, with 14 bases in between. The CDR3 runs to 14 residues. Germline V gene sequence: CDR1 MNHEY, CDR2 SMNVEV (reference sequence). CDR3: CASSQLTANTEAFF. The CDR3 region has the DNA TGTGCCAGCTCTCAATTGACAGCGAACACTGAAGCTTTCTTT.

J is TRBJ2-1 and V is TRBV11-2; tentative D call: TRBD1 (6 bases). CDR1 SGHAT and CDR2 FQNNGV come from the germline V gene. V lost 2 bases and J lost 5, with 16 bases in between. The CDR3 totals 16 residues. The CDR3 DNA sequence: TGTGCCAGCAGCTTAAATTGGGACATAACCCACAATGAGCAGTTCTTC. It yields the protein CASSLNWDITHNEQFF.

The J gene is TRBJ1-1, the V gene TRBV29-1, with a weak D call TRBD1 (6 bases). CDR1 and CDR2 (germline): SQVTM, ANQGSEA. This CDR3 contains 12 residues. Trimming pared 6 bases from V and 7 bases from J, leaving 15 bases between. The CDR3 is CSVETGLLEAFF. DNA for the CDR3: TGCAGCGTAGAGACAGGACTCCTTGAAGCTTTCTTT.

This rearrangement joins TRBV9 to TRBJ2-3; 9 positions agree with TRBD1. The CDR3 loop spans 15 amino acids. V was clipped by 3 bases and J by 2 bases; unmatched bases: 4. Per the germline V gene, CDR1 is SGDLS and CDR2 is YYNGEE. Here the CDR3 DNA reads TGTGCCAGCAGCGGGGGACAGGGATACACAGATACGCAGTATTTT. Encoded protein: CASSGGQGYTDTQYF.

The CDR3 protein is CSPRGSYEQYF. CDR3 nucleotide sequence: TGCAGTCCCCGGGGCTCCTACGAGCAGTACTTC. The chain employs TRBV20-1 and TRBJ2-7; D might be TRBD2 (5 bases). In germline, CDR1 is DFQATT, CDR2 SNEGSKA (reference sequence). V was pared by 8 bases and J by 0 bases, with 8 bases between. The CDR3 spans 11 residues.

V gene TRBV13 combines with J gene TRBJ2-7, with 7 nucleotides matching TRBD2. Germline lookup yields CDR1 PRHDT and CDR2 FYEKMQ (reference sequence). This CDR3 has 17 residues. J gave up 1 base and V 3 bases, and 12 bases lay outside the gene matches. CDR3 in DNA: TGTGCCAGCAGCTTTGTCCCCGATAGCGGGCCTTCCTACGAGCAGTACTTC. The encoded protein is CASSFVPDSGPSYEQYF.

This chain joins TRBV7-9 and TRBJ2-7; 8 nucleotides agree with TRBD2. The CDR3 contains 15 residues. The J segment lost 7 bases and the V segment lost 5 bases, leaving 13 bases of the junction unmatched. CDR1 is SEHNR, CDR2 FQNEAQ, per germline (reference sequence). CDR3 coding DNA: TGTGCCAGCAGCGTTGCGGGGGGACTATCGGGGGAGCAGTACTTC. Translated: CASSVAGGLSGEQYF.

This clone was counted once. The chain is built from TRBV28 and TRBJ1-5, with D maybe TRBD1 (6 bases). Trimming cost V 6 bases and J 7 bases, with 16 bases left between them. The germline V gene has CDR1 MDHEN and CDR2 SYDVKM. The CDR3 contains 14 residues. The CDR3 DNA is TGTGCCAGCAGCCGAGGGGGGGCAGGACAGCCCCAGCATTTT. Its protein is CASSRGGAGQPQHF.

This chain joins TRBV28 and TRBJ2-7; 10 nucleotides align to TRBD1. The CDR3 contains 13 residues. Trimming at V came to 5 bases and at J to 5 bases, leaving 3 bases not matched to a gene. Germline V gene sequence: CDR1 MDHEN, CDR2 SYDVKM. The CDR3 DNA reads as TGTGCCAGCAGTCGGACAGGGGGACACGAGCAGTACTTC. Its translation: CASSRTGGHEQYF.

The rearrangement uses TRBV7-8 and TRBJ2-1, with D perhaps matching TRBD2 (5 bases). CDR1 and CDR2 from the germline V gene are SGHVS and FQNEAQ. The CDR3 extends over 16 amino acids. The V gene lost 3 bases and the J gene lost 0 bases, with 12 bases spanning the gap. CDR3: CASSFLGSSSYNEQFF. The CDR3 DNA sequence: TGTGCCAGCAGCTTTTTGGGGAGTAGCTCCTACAATGAGCAGTTCTTC.

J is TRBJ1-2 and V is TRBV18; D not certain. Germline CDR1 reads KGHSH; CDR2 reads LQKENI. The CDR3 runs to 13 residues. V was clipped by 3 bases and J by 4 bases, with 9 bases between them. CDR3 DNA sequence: TGTGCCAGCTCACCCGGGATGGCCTATGGCTACACCTTC. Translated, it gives CASSPGMAYGYTF.

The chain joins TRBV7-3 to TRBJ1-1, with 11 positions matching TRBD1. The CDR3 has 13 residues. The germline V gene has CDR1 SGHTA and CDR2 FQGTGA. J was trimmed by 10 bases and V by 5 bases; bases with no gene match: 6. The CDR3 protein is CASSHPGQGGAFF. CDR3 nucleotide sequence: TGTGCCAGCAGCCATCCGGGACAGGGGGGAGCTTTCTTT.

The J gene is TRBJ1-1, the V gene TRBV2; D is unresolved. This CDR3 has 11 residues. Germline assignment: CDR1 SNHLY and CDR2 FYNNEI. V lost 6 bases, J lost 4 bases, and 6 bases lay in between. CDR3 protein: CASRGGTEAFF. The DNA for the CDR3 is TGTGCCAGCAGGGGAGGCACTGAAGCTTTCTTT.

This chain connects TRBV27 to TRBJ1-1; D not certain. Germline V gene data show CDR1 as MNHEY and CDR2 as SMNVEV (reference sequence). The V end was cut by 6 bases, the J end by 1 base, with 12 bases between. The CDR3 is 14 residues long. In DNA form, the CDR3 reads TGTGCCAGCAGGTCCGCGCCGGGGAACACTGAAGCTTTCTTT. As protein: CASRSAPGNTEAFF.

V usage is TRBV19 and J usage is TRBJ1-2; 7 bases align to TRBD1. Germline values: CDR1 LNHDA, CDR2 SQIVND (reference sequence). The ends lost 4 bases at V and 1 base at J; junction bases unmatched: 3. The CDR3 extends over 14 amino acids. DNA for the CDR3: TGTGCCAGTAGTAAGGGACAGAGTAACTATGGCTACACCTTC. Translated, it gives CASSKGQSNYGYTF.

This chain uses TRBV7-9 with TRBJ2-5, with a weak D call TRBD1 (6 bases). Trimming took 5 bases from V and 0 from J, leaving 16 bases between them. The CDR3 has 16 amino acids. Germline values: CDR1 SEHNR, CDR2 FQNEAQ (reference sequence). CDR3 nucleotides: TGTGCCAGCAGCAGACAGTCTACAGGGTACCAAGAGACCCAGTACTTC. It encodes CASSRQSTGYQETQYF.